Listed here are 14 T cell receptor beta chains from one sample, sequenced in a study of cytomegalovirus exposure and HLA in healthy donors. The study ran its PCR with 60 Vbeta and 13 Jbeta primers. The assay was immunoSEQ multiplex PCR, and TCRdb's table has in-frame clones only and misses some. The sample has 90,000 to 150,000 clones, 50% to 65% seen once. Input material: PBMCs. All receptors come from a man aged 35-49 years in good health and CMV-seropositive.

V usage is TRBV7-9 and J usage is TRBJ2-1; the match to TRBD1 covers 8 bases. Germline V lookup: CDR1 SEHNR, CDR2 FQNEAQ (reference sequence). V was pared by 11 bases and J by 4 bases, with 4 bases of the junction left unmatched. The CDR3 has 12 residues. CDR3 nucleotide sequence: TGTGCCGGAAGGGACAGGTACAATGAGCAGTTCTTC. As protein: CAGRDRYNEQFF.

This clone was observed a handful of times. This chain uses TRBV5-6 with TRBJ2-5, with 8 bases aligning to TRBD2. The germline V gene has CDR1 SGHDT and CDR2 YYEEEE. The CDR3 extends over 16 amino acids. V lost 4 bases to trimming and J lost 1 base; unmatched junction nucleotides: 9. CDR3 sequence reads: CASSPGGLGLQETQYF. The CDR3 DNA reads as TGTGCCAGCAGCCCGGGGGGACTAGGTCTCCAAGAGACCCAGTACTTC.

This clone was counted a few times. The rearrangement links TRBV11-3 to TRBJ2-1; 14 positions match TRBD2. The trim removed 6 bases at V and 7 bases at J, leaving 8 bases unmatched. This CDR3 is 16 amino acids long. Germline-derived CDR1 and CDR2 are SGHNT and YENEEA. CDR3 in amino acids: CASSPLGTSGGNEQFF. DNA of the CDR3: TGTGCCAGCAGTCCCCTAGGGACTAGCGGGGGTAATGAGCAGTTCTTC.

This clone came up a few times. As DNA, the CDR3 is TGCGCCAGCAGCTTGGTTCCGGACACCTCCTACGAGCAGTACTTC. Its protein product is CASSLVPDTSYEQYF. The gene calls are TRBV5-1 and TRBJ2-7; perhaps TRBD1 as D (5 bases). The CDR3 length is 15 residues. Germline assignment: CDR1 SGHRS and CDR2 YFSETQ. V lost 0 bases and J 0 bases, leaving 10 bases between the germline ends.

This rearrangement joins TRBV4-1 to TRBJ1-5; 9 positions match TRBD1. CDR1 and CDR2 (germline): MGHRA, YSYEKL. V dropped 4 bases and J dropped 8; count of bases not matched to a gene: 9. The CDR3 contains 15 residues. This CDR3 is CASSPSGQGSEPQHF. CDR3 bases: TGCGCCAGCAGCCCCTCAGGACAGGGGAGTGAGCCCCAGCATTTT.

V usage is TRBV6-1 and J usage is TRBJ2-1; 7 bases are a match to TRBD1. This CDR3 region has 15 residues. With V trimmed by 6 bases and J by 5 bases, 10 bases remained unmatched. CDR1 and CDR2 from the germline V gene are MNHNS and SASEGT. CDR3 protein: CASRVGTEKNNEQFF. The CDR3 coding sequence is TGTGCCAGCAGAGTCGGGACAGAGAAGAACAATGAGCAGTTCTTC.

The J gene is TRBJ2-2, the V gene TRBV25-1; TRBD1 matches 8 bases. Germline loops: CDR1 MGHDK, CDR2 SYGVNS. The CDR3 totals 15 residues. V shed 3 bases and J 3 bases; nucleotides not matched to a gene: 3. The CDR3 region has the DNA TGTGCCAGCAGTGAGGGGGGACAGGACACCGGGGAGCTGTTTTTT. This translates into CASSEGGQDTGELFF.

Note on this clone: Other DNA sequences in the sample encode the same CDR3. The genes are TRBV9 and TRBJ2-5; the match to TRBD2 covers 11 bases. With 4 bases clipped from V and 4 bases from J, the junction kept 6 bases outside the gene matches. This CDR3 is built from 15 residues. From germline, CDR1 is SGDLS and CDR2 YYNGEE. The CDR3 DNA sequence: TGTGCCAGCAGCCTTAGCGGGGGGGCTCGAGAGACCCAGTACTTC. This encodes CASSLSGGARETQYF.

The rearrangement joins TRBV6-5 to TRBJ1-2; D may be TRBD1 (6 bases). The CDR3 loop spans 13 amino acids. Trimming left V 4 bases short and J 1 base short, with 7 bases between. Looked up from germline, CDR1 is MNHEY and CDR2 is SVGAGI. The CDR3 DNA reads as TGTGCCAGCAGTTCGGACAGTAACTATGGCTACACCTTC. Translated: CASSSDSNYGYTF.

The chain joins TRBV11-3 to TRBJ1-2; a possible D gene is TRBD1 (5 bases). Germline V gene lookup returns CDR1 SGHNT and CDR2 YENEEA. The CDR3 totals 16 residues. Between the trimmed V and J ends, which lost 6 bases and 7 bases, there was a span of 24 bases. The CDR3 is CASRWEGTRSLGGYTF. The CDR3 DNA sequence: TGTGCCAGCAGGTGGGAGGGGACTCGTTCCCTAGGTGGCTACACCTTC.

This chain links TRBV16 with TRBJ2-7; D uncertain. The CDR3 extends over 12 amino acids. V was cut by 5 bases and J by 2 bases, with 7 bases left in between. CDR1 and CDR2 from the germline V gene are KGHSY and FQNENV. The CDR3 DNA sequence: TGTGCCAGCAGCGATAGTACCTACGAGCAGTACTTC. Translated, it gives CASSDSTYEQYF.

The DNA of the CDR3 is TGCGCCAGCAGCGCGACAGGGGGGACTGAAGCTTTCTTT. It specifies CASSATGGTEAFF. The chain uses TRBV5-1 and TRBJ1-1; 9 bases line up with TRBD1. V gave up 4 bases and J gave up 5 bases; unmatched junction bases: 3. Looked up from germline, CDR1 is SGHRS and CDR2 is YFSETQ. The CDR3 has 13 amino acids. Based on the CDR3 plus reference TRBV5-1 and TRBJ1-1, the full variable domain is KAGVTQTPRYLIKTRGQQVTLSCSPISGHRSVSWYQQTPGQGLQFLFEYFSETQRNKGNFPGRFSGRQFSNSRSEMNVSTLELGDSALYLCASSATGGTEAFFGQGTRLTVV.

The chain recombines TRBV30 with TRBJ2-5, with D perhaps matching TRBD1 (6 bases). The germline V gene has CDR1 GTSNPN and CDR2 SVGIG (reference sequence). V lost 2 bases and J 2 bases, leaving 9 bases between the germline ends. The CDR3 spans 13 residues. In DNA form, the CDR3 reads TGTGCCTGGAGTACAGGGATACAAGAGACCCAGTACTTC. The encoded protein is CAWSTGIQETQYF.

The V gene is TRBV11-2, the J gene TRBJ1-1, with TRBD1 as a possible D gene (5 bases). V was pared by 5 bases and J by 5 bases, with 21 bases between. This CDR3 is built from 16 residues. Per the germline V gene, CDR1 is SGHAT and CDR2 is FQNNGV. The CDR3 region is CASSPRGGDRMTEAFF. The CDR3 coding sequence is TGTGCCAGCAGCCCTAGGGGTGGGGATCGGATGACTGAAGCTTTCTTT.